This TCR beta chain derives from a study of cytomegalovirus exposure and HLA in healthy donors. Study-wide results and limits: Later analysis associated a missense DCLRE1C variant with TCR beta V- and J-gene trimming. Sequencing depth roughly uniform across donors was assumed in presence/absence analyses.

This clone is a singleton in its sample. Antigen specificity is unknown. The study ran its PCR with 60 Vbeta and 13 Jbeta primers. In the original workflow: Roughly 11 million shared chains were among some 80 million unique TCR beta chains counted in a later analysis. The repertoire was sequenced with immunoSEQ multiplex PCR; TCRdb's copy has only in-frame clones and lacks some. V and J calls and clone size follow that table, whereas D and trimming were derived from the DNA. The sample has 95,000 to 150,000 clones; around 80% are singletons. The sequence was collected from a woman in her sixties in good health and CMV-seropositive. The sample consisted of PBMCs.

CDR3 in amino acids: CAISERTVGYTF. In nucleotides, the CDR3 is TGTGCCATCAGTGAACGGACAGTCGGCTACACCTTC. This rearrangement joins TRBV10-3 to TRBJ1-2, with a tentative D call TRBD1 (6 bases). Germline-derived CDR1 and CDR2 are ENHRY and SYGVKD. Trimming removed 3 bases from V and 8 bases from J, with 10 bases in between. The length of the CDR3 is 12 residues.